Listed here are 14 T cell receptor beta chains from one sample, sequenced in a study of blood T cell repertoires in COVID-19. Sequenced by immunoSEQ multiplex PCR; TCRdb stores in-frame clones only, minus some. The sample contains 65,000 to 90,000 clones, around 86% of which appear only once. Sequenced material: peripheral blood. The receptors were sampled from a middle-aged man with active COVID-19.

The chain has TRBV19 and TRBJ1-1; 10 bases map to TRBD1. V dropped 5 bases and J dropped 1; count of bases not matched to a gene: 10. The CDR3 runs 17 residues. In germline, CDR1 is LNHDA, CDR2 SQIVND (reference sequence). CDR3 sequence (DNA): TGTGCCAGTAGTGAGTTGGGGACAGGGGTCTCGAACACTGAAGCTTTCTTT. Encoded protein: CASSELGTGVSNTEAFF.

The genes are TRBV6-5 and TRBJ1-2; D is uncertain. This CDR3 has 13 amino acids. Trimming shortened V by 6 bases and J by 4 bases, and 12 bases separated the two germline ends. The germline gives CDR1 MNHEY, CDR2 SVGAGI. The CDR3 DNA sequence: TGTGCCAGCAGCCAAACCGGGTCCTATGGCTACACCTTC. It specifies CASSQTGSYGYTF.

The genes are TRBV2 and TRBJ2-1, with 8 bases that match TRBD1. The ends lost 1 base at V and 7 bases at J; junction bases unmatched: 6. Looked up from germline, CDR1 is SNHLY and CDR2 is FYNNEI. CDR3 length: 15 residues. CDR3: CASSEGRGQANEQFF. In nucleotides, the CDR3 is TGTGCCAGCAGTGAAGGCAGGGGGCAAGCTAATGAGCAGTTCTTC.

In nucleotides, the CDR3 is TGTGCCAGCAGCAAAGTTGGGCACACCTGCCGCTACACCTTC. Translation: CASSKVGHTCRYTF. The rearrangement joins TRBV21-1 to TRBJ1-2; the D call in the table, TRBD1, was not verified against the DNA. TRBV21-1 is recorded as a pseudogene. CDR3 length equals 14 residues.

The chain has TRBV19 and TRBJ2-7, with D tentatively TRBD2 (6 bases). CDR3 length: 16 amino acids. With 1 base removed from V and 0 bases from J, the gap between germline ends came to 13 bases. The germline V gene has CDR1 LNHDA and CDR2 SQIVND (reference sequence). CDR3 DNA: TGTGCCAGTAGTATAGGTTCTAGCGAATACTCCTACGAGCAGTACTTC. Translating it yields CASSIGSSEYSYEQYF.

With respect to this clone: The sample carries other DNA sequences with the same CDR3. The rearrangement links TRBV11-1 to TRBJ2-1, with TRBD2 matching over 11 bases. V lost 2 bases and J lost 4; bases outside the gene matches: 1. CDR3 length: 15 residues. Germline V CDR1 and CDR2: SGHAT, FQDESV (reference sequence). The CDR3 reads CASSLLAGGYNEQFF. The CDR3 nucleotides read TGTGCCAGCAGCTTACTAGCGGGGGGATACAATGAGCAGTTCTTC. Using reference TRBV11-1 and TRBJ2-1 for the parts outside the CDR3, the full variable domain is EAEVAQSPRYKITEKSQAVAFWCDPISGHATLYWYRQILGQGPELLVQFQDESVVDDSQLPKDRFSAERLKGVDSTLKIQPAELGDSAMYLCASSLLAGGYNEQFFGPGTRLTVL.

The chain has TRBV14 and TRBJ2-2; no firm D call. The CDR3 spans 14 residues. Germline V gene lookup returns CDR1 SGHDN and CDR2 FVKESK. Trimming shortened V by 2 bases and J by 4 bases, and 8 bases separated the two germline ends. CDR3 sequence reads: CASSQFYGTGELFF. The CDR3, as DNA: TGTGCCAGCAGCCAATTCTACGGCACCGGGGAGCTGTTTTTT.

The rearrangement links TRBV6-4 to TRBJ1-1; 11 bases fit TRBD1. CDR3 size: 15 residues. After removal of 4 bases from V and 8 bases from J, the junction contained 9 bases not matched to a gene. Germline lookup yields CDR1 MRHNA and CDR2 SNTAGT. CDR3 loop: CASSVGDRGGSEAFF. The CDR3 DNA reads as TGTGCCAGCAGTGTAGGGGACAGGGGGGGCTCAGAAGCTTTCTTT.

The chain is built from TRBV9 and TRBJ2-2; 8 nucleotides align to TRBD1. The CDR3 runs to 15 residues. Germline loops: CDR1 SGDLS, CDR2 YYNGEE. Losses at the gene ends were 4 bases for V and 4 bases for J; bases not matched to a gene: 6. Written as DNA, the CDR3 is TGTGCCAGCAGCCTCCCAGGGGGCGGCACCGGGGAGCTGTTTTTT. It specifies CASSLPGGGTGELFF.

J is TRBJ1-5 and V is TRBV9; D possibly corresponds to TRBD1 (5 bases). Germline V gene lookup returns CDR1 SGDLS and CDR2 YYNGEE. Trimming stripped 0 bases from V and 1 base from J, with 11 bases between. This CDR3 contains 16 residues. The CDR3 sequence: CASSVATELSNQPQHF. CDR3 DNA sequence: TGTGCCAGCAGCGTAGCGACAGAACTCAGCAATCAGCCCCAGCATTTT.

The chain is built from TRBV4-3 and TRBJ1-2, with D possibly matching TRBD1 (6 bases). V lost 6 bases to trimming and J lost 6 bases, with 17 bases between them. This CDR3 spans 14 amino acids. Germline V gene lookup returns CDR1 LGHNA and CDR2 YSLEER. The CDR3 sequence is CASSTTTGRDGYTF. CDR3 DNA: TGCGCCAGCAGTACTACTACAGGGCGAGATGGCTACACCTTC.

V usage is TRBV11-2 and J usage is TRBJ2-1, with TRBD2 matching over 7 bases. V shed 5 bases, J shed 6 bases, and the junction held 7 bases outside the gene matches. The CDR3 loop spans 14 amino acids. CDR1 is SGHAT and CDR2 is FQNNGV in the germline V gene. The chain's CDR3 is CASSRTSRPNEQFF. Here the CDR3 DNA reads TGTGCCAGCAGCCGGACTAGTCGTCCCAATGAGCAGTTCTTC.

CDR3 residues: CASSRQFSGDGYTF. Written as DNA, the CDR3 is TGTGCCAGCAGCCGACAGTTTTCGGGCGATGGCTACACCTTC. The V gene is TRBV14, the J gene TRBJ1-2; maybe TRBD1 (5 bases). The CDR3 contains 14 residues. The germline V and J ends were trimmed by 4 bases and 6 bases, with 15 bases remaining between them. Germline CDR1 reads SGHDN; CDR2 reads FVKESK. The full variable domain, completed using reference TRBV14 and TRBJ1-2, is EAGVTQFPSHSVIEKGQTVTLRCDPISGHDNLYWYRRVMGKEIKFLLHFVKESKQDESGMPNNRFLAERTGGTYSTLKVQPAELEDSGVYFCASSRQFSGDGYTFGSGTRLTVV.

The gene calls are TRBV6-5 and TRBJ1-5; TRBD1 matches at 8 bases. The germline CDR1 and CDR2 sequences are MNHEY and SVGAGI. The V segment lost 6 bases and the J segment 4 bases; nucleotides outside the gene matches: 8. The CDR3 spans 15 residues. The CDR3 region is CASRPPGQVNQPQHF. Here the CDR3 DNA reads TGTGCCAGCAGGCCTCCGGGACAGGTGAATCAGCCCCAGCATTTT.